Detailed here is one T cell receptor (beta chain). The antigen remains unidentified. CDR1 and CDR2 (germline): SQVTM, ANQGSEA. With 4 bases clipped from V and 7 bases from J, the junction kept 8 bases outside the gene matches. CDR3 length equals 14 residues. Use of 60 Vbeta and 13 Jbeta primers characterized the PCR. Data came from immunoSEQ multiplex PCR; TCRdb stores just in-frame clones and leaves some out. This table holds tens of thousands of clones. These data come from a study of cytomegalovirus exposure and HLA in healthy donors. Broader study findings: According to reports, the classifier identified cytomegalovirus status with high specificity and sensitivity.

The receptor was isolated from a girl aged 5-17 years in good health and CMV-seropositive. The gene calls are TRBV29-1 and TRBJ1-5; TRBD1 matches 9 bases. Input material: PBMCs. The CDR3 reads CSVATGTGRQPQHF. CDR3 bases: TGCAGCGTTGCAACCGGGACAGGGAGACAGCCCCAGCATTTT. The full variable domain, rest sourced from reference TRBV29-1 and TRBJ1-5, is SAVISQKPSRDICQRGTSLTIQCQVDSQVTMMFWYRQQPGQSLTLIATANQGSEATYESGFVIDKFPISRPNLTFSTLTVSNMSPEDSSIYLCSVATGTGRQPQHFGDGTRLSIL.